The 23 T cell receptor beta chains given below trace back to one sample, sequenced in a study of blood T cells in healthy people across ages. PCR was performed a second time for roughly 7 to 11 cycles using a sample-barcoded 5' primer and a J-beta primer mix. In TCRdb, the 5' RACE reads were re-called with MiXCR into one record per CDR3 protein. The sample lists hundreds of thousands of distinct CDR3 sequences, over 45% occurring once. Material for sequencing was blood. These receptors all come from a man in his thirties or forties in good health.

The chain is built from TRBV20-1 and TRBJ2-7; D uncertain. With 1 base removed from V and 1 base from J, the gap between germline ends came to 5 bases. CDR1 and CDR2 (germline): DFQATT, SNEGSKA (reference sequence). This CDR3 contains 12 residues. CDR3 coding DNA: TGCAGTGCTAGAGTACTGTCCTACGAGCAGTACTTC. Protein sequence: CSARVLSYEQYF.

V gene TRBV20-1 combines with J gene TRBJ2-3; TRBD1 is a possible D gene (5 bases). This CDR3 region has 15 residues. V was trimmed by 6 bases and J by 2 bases, leaving 18 bases between them. Germline assignment: CDR1 DFQATT and CDR2 SNEGSKA (reference sequence). CDR3 nucleotides: TGCAGTGCAGAATCTAGACAGACAGACACAGATACGCAGTATTTT. Its protein product is CSAESRQTDTDTQYF.

This clonotype was recorded a few times. The chain carries TRBV24-1 and TRBJ2-1; 14 bases are shared with TRBD2. Germline V gene data show CDR1 as KGHDR and CDR2 as SFDVKD. The CDR3 length is 16 residues. With V trimmed by 4 bases and J by 7 bases, 5 bases remained unmatched. The CDR3 spells CATSDTGLAGGNEQFF. In DNA, the CDR3 is TGTGCCACCAGTGACACCGGACTAGCGGGAGGAAATGAGCAGTTCTTC.

V usage is TRBV3-1 and J usage is TRBJ2-1; D gene ambiguous. The CDR3 sequence is 12 residues long. CDR1 and CDR2 (germline): LGHDT, YNNKEL (reference sequence). The ends were cut back, 3 bases at V and 2 bases at J, with 2 bases in the middle. The CDR3 region has the DNA TGTGCCAGCAGCCAGCCCTACAATGAGCAGTTCTTC. Translating gives CASSQPYNEQFF.

This clonotype has only a few counts. This chain links TRBV4-1 with TRBJ2-5; 8 nucleotides line up with TRBD1. This CDR3 region has 16 residues. Germline V gives CDR1 MGHRA, CDR2 YSYEKL. J gave up 5 bases and V 0 bases, and 8 bases lay outside the gene matches. CDR3 in amino acids: CASSQEGDRSWETQYF. The DNA of the CDR3 is TGCGCCAGCAGCCAAGAGGGGGACAGGTCTTGGGAGACCCAGTACTTC.

The V and J genes are TRBV27 and TRBJ2-1; tentatively, D is TRBD1 or TRBD2 (5 bases each). The CDR3 loop spans 13 amino acids. Germline V gene data show CDR1 as MNHEY and CDR2 as SMNVEV (reference sequence). The V gene lost 5 bases and the J gene lost 4 bases, with 9 bases spanning the gap. In DNA form, the CDR3 reads TGTGCCAGCAGTGGGACGTGGTACAATGAGCAGTTCTTC. It encodes CASSGTWYNEQFF.

This clonotype was counted between two and nine times. The chain is built from TRBV11-3 and TRBJ2-1; 7 nucleotides agree with TRBD2. CDR3 length: 15 amino acids. Trimming at V came to 3 bases and at J to 4 bases, leaving 6 bases not matched to a gene. Germline V lookup: CDR1 SGHNT, CDR2 YENEEA. The CDR3 sequence: CASSFGQGGYNEQFF. The CDR3 DNA is TGTGCCAGCAGCTTTGGCCAGGGAGGGTACAATGAGCAGTTCTTC.

This clonotype was seen a handful of times. Here the CDR3 reads CASSQGLAEETQYF. The CDR3 nucleotides are TGTGCCAGCAGCCAGGGACTAGCGGAAGAGACCCAGTACTTC. The V and J genes are TRBV4-2 and TRBJ2-5; 11 nucleotides align to TRBD2. Germline V gene data show CDR1 as LGHNA and CDR2 as YNFKEQ. Trimming cost V 3 bases and J 3 bases; bases outside gene matches: 0. The CDR3 loop spans 14 amino acids.

This clonotype has a handful of counts. The rearrangement uses TRBV4-3 and TRBJ2-1; D is unclear. CDR3 length equals 15 residues. The germline gives CDR1 LGHNA, CDR2 YSLEER. V lost 0 bases and J 4 bases, leaving 10 bases between the germline ends. The CDR3 protein is CASSQDGWVYNEQFF. CDR3 in DNA: TGCGCCAGCAGCCAAGACGGCTGGGTATACAATGAGCAGTTCTTC.

The sample holds a few counts of this clonotype. The chain employs TRBV5-6 and TRBJ2-1; D uncertain. V gave up 4 bases and J gave up 2 bases, with 16 bases separating them. Germline V gene data show CDR1 as SGHDT and CDR2 as YYEEEE. CDR3 length: 16 residues. The CDR3 protein is CASSPLGPPTYNEQFF. CDR3 bases: TGTGCCAGCAGCCCCCTCGGACCTCCGACCTACAATGAGCAGTTCTTC.

In this sample, this clonotype turned up a few times. The chain has TRBV2 and TRBJ2-3; tentatively, D is TRBD1 (6 bases). Trimming removed 2 bases at V and 6 bases at J, with 18 bases between. Germline CDR1 and CDR2: SNHLY and FYNNEI. CDR3 size: 16 residues. The CDR3 region has the DNA TGTGCCAGCAGTGAAAATGGCCCGGACAGCGCCGATACGCAGTATTTT. It encodes CASSENGPDSADTQYF.

The CDR3 here is CAIRVSGGQETQYF. The CDR3, as DNA: TGTGCCATCAGGGTCTCAGGGGGCCAAGAGACCCAGTACTTC. This rearrangement joins TRBV10-3 to TRBJ2-5, with 7 bases aligning to TRBD1. CDR3 length: 14 amino acids. CDR1 ENHRY and CDR2 SYGVKD come from the germline V gene. V was clipped by 6 bases and J by 1 base; unmatched bases: 5.

This clonotype was seen only once. The V and J genes are TRBV7-6 and TRBJ2-7; tentatively, D is TRBD2 (7 bases). Germline loops: CDR1 SGHVS, CDR2 FNYEAQ. The CDR3 has 15 amino acids. Trimming took off 5 bases at V and 3 bases at J, with 17 bases between the two ends. CDR3 nucleotide sequence: TGTGCCAGCAGCCTGCTCGGGGGGCCGTACTACGAGCAGTACTTC. Translated: CASSLLGGPYYEQYF.

The rearrangement uses TRBV25-1 and TRBJ1-1, with TRBD1 as a possible D gene (6 bases). From germline, CDR1 is MGHDK and CDR2 SYGVNS. This CDR3 has 15 residues. Deletions cut 4 bases from V and 4 bases from J, with 16 bases between. The CDR3 protein is CASSANRALGTEAFF. In DNA form, the CDR3 reads TGTGCCAGCAGTGCAAACAGGGCGCTCGGCACTGAAGCTTTCTTT.

V usage is TRBV4-2 and J usage is TRBJ2-3, with unresolved D. The CDR3 loop spans 15 amino acids. Germline V gives CDR1 LGHNA, CDR2 YNFKEQ. The V end was cut by 3 bases, the J end by 0 bases, with 10 bases between. CDR3 DNA: TGTGCCAGCAGCCAGGCGGCCGGCAGCACAGATACGCAGTATTTT. Translation: CASSQAAGSTDTQYF.

This clonotype was seen just once. V usage is TRBV4-3 and J usage is TRBJ2-7; the D gene is possibly TRBD2 (11 bases). The CDR3 loop spans 22 amino acids. In germline, CDR1 is LGHNA, CDR2 YSLEER. The V and J ends lost 2 bases and 2 bases respectively, with 34 bases between them. In nucleotides, the CDR3 is TGCGCCAGCAGCCAATTCTTTGGTTTTGGGACAGGGGCTAGCGGGAGGCCCTACGAGCAGTACTTC. This gives the protein CASSQFFGFGTGASGRPYEQYF.

The CDR3 DNA follows: TGCAGCGGGGGAGGGTATTGGAATGAGCAGTACTTC. Amino acids: CSGGGYWNEQYF. The chain joins TRBV29-1 to TRBJ2-5; 7 bases fit TRBD2. The ends lost 7 bases at V and 11 bases at J; junction bases unmatched: 13. The germline V gene encodes CDR1 SQVTM and CDR2 ANQGSEA. The CDR3 spans 12 residues.

The V and J genes are TRBV15 and TRBJ2-7, with D maybe TRBD2 (6 bases). Trimming stripped 5 bases from V and 1 base from J, with 9 bases between. Germline CDR1 reads LNHNV; CDR2 reads YYDKDF (reference sequence). This CDR3 contains 13 residues. The CDR3 is CATSVGGSYEQYF. The CDR3, as DNA: TGTGCCACCAGCGTGGGGGGATCCTACGAGCAGTACTTC.

This clonotype appeared a few times. V is TRBV4-3 and J is TRBJ1-2; a weak D match, TRBD1 (6 bases). CDR3 size: 13 residues. CDR1 is LGHNA and CDR2 is YSLEER in the germline V gene. Trimming pared 2 bases from V and 7 bases from J, leaving 11 bases between. The CDR3 is CASSQLAGAGYTF. The CDR3 region has the DNA TGCGCCAGCAGCCAATTAGCAGGGGCTGGCTACACCTTC.

This clonotype was found a few times. This chain links TRBV4-3 with TRBJ2-5; possibly TRBD2 for D (6 bases). Germline CDR1 is LGHNA and CDR2 is YSLEER. V dropped 1 base and J dropped 7 bases, with 16 bases sitting between them. The CDR3 loop spans 15 amino acids. The CDR3 reads CASSQVQGGEGTQYF. Written as DNA, the CDR3 is TGCGCCAGCAGCCAAGTTCAGGGAGGAGAGGGGACCCAGTACTTC.

The chain links TRBV27 to TRBJ2-3; TRBD2 matches at 14 bases. The V segment lost 5 bases and the J segment 5 bases; nucleotides outside the gene matches: 3. The germline gives CDR1 MNHEY, CDR2 SMNVEV (reference sequence). This CDR3 spans 15 amino acids. The CDR3 region has the DNA TGTGCCAGCAGTCAGACTAGCGGGAGGGTAGATACGCAGTATTTT. Its translation is CASSQTSGRVDTQYF.

With respect to this clonotype: This may come from a read error, since a much larger clone is one base off. The CDR3 protein is CASSQELADYNEQYF. CDR3 bases: TGTGCCAGCAGCCAAGAACTAGCGGACTACAATGAGCAGTACTTC. V and J are TRBV4-2 and TRBJ2-1, with 8 positions matching TRBD2. The tail of the sequence fits TRBJ2-7 better, so the J call may be wrong. The germline gives CDR1 LGHNA, CDR2 YNFKEQ. This CDR3 has 15 amino acids.

This clonotype was observed a handful of times. This chain uses TRBV28 with TRBJ2-1, with 10 positions matching TRBD2. The V and J ends lost 5 bases and 7 bases, in that order; junction bases with no gene match: 11. The germline V gene encodes CDR1 MDHEN and CDR2 SYDVKM. The CDR3 runs to 16 residues. Here the CDR3 DNA reads TGTGCCAGCAGTATAGCGGGAGGAAGGAGCAATAATGAGCAGTTCTTC. It encodes CASSIAGGRSNNEQFF.